The 19 T cell receptor beta chains in this list originate from one sample, sequenced in a study of blood T cell repertoires in COVID-19. TCRdb's copy holds only in-frame clones and misses some; the assay was immunoSEQ multiplex PCR. The table includes some 200,000 clones, about 82% detected once. Specimen: peripheral blood. These receptors originate from a man aged 55 to 70 with COVID-19, enrolled during active disease.

This clone was counted only a few times. Here the CDR3 DNA reads TGTGCCAGCAGCGCCGGGACAGGGGACAAAGCTTTCTTT. Amino acid sequence: CASSAGTGDKAFF. V and J are TRBV9 and TRBJ1-1, with TRBD1 identical over 10 bases. There are 13 residues in the CDR3. V shed 3 bases and J 9 bases; nucleotides not matched to a gene: 5. The germline V gene has CDR1 SGDLS and CDR2 YYNGEE.

The CDR3 protein is CASSLDSKSGWPYF. The CDR3 region has the DNA TGTGCCAGCAGCTTAGATTCTAAGAGCGGATGGCCGTACTTC. The rearrangement uses TRBV11-2 and TRBJ2-7, with D perhaps matching TRBD2 (5 bases). Trimming stripped 0 bases from V and 12 bases from J, with 18 bases between. This CDR3 region has 14 residues. Per germline, CDR1 SGHAT and CDR2 FQNNGV.

This rearrangement joins TRBV6-5 to TRBJ1-5, with TRBD1 matching 8 bases. V was pared by 6 bases and J by 6 bases, with 4 bases of the junction left unmatched. The germline V gene has CDR1 MNHEY and CDR2 SVGAGI. The CDR3 contains 13 residues. CDR3 bases: TGTGCCAGCAGCAGGGGGCCCAGTCAGCCCCAGCATTTT. This sequence encodes CASSRGPSQPQHF.

The DNA of the CDR3 is TGTGCCAGCAGCGCAGGCTACAATGAGCAGTTCTTC. Its translation is CASSAGYNEQFF. This rearrangement joins TRBV9 to TRBJ2-1; D not resolved. Germline-derived CDR1 and CDR2 are SGDLS and YYNGEE. This CDR3 has 12 residues. The V end lost 3 bases, the J end lost 3 bases, and 4 bases lay between the germline ends.

This chain uses TRBV7-2 with TRBJ1-6; possibly TRBD1 for D (6 bases). Trimming left V 3 bases short and J 2 bases short, with 14 bases between. CDR1 and CDR2 from the germline V gene are SGHTA and FQGNSA. The CDR3 spans 17 residues. The CDR3 region is CASSFGGGGPYNSPLHF. In DNA form, the CDR3 reads TGTGCCAGCAGCTTCGGGGGCGGGGGACCCTATAATTCACCCCTCCACTTT. Full variable domain (rest looked up from reference TRBV7-2 and TRBJ1-6): GAGVSQSPSNKVTEKGKDVELRCDPISGHTALYWYRQSLGQGLEFLIYFQGNSAPDKSGLPSDRFSAERTGGSVSTLTIQRTQQEDSAVYLCASSFGGGGPYNSPLHFGNGTRLTVT.

J is TRBJ2-5 and V is TRBV5-1, with 14 positions matching TRBD2. The CDR3 has 18 amino acids. The V segment lost 0 bases and the J segment 4 bases; nucleotides outside the gene matches: 8. The germline V gene encodes CDR1 SGHRS and CDR2 YFSETQ. CDR3 loop: CASSLGLAGGIMGETQYF. The CDR3 nucleotides read TGCGCCAGCAGCTTGGGACTAGCGGGGGGGATAATGGGAGAGACCCAGTACTTC.

The gene calls are TRBV12-3 or TRBV12-4 and TRBJ2-1; tentative D call: TRBD2 (6 bases). This CDR3 is built from 13 residues. V gave up 1 base and J gave up 7 bases, with 8 bases separating them. Here the CDR3 DNA reads TGTGCCAGCAGTTTAGGGACTACAAATGAGCAGTTCTTC. Protein: CASSLGTTNEQFF.

The chain has TRBV18 and TRBJ1-4; possibly TRBD1 for D (6 bases). V lost 2 bases, J lost 0 bases, and 16 bases lay in between. The CDR3 spans 18 residues. Germline values: CDR1 KGHSH, CDR2 LQKENI. CDR3 bases: TGTGCCAGCTCACCAAATTTTTACAGGGCGGCAACTAATGAAAAACTGTTTTTT. Its translation: CASSPNFYRAATNEKLFF.

This clone has more than one count but fewer than ten. The V gene is TRBV19, the J gene TRBJ2-2; D gene unclear. In germline, CDR1 is LNHDA, CDR2 SQIVND (reference sequence). With 5 bases removed from V and 2 bases from J, the gap between germline ends came to 12 bases. The CDR3 consists of 15 residues. This CDR3 reads CASSPTDLNTGELFF. The CDR3 region has the DNA TGTGCCAGTAGTCCCACAGACCTAAACACCGGGGAGCTGTTTTTT.

This clone was counted a single time. The V and J genes are TRBV19 and TRBJ2-7; possible D gene TRBD2, 5 bases. The ends were cut back, 4 bases at V and 2 bases at J, with 15 bases in the middle. The germline V gene encodes CDR1 LNHDA and CDR2 SQIVND (reference sequence). The CDR3 totals 15 residues. The CDR3 loop reads CASSTLLTNTYEQYF. CDR3 sequence (DNA): TGTGCCAGTAGTACCCTCTTGACTAACACCTACGAGCAGTACTTC. The whole variable domain, filled in from reference TRBV19 and TRBJ2-7, reads DGGITQSPKYLFRKEGQNVTLSCEQNLNHDAMYWYRQDPGQGLRLIYYSQIVNDFQKGDIAEGYSVSREKKESFPLTVTSAQKNPTAFYLCASSTLLTNTYEQYFGPGTRLTVT.

The gene calls are TRBV6-5 and TRBJ2-2; D remains unclear. The CDR3 loop spans 14 amino acids. CDR1 and CDR2 (germline): MNHEY, SVGAGI. With 6 bases removed from V and 1 base from J, the gap between germline ends came to 9 bases. CDR3 in amino acids: CASRSRQNTGELFF. The CDR3 nucleotides are TGTGCCAGCAGGTCCCGACAGAACACCGGGGAGCTGTTTTTT.

CDR3 bases: TGCGCCAGCAGCTTGGGTGGAACAGGGGTACATTATGGCTACACCTTC. It encodes CASSLGGTGVHYGYTF. J is TRBJ1-2 and V is TRBV5-1; TRBD1 agrees at 7 bases. CDR3 length: 16 residues. Losses at the gene ends were 0 bases for V and 5 bases for J; bases not matched to a gene: 10. Germline V gene lookup returns CDR1 SGHRS and CDR2 YFSETQ.

The gene calls are TRBV19 and TRBJ1-2; 7 nucleotides align to TRBD1. Germline V gene data show CDR1 as LNHDA and CDR2 as SQIVND (reference sequence). V gave up 6 bases and J gave up 5 bases; unmatched junction bases: 12. The CDR3 sequence is 15 residues long. The CDR3 loop is CASRTGTALFYGYTF. CDR3 sequence (DNA): TGTGCCAGTAGGACCGGGACAGCACTTTTTTATGGCTACACCTTC. Full variable domain (rest looked up from reference TRBV19 and TRBJ1-2): DGGITQSPKYLFRKEGQNVTLSCEQNLNHDAMYWYRQDPGQGLRLIYYSQIVNDFQKGDIAEGYSVSREKKESFPLTVTSAQKNPTAFYLCASRTGTALFYGYTFGSGTRLTVV.

The chain combines TRBV19 with TRBJ2-3; D may be TRBD1 (6 bases). Trimming pared 4 bases from V and 4 bases from J, leaving 15 bases between. The CDR3 spans 15 residues. The V gene's germline CDR1 is LNHDA and CDR2 SQIVND (reference sequence). Here the CDR3 DNA reads TGTGCCAGTAGTAGCAGGGGTCTGGGACCAGATACGCAGTATTTT. The encoded protein is CASSSRGLGPDTQYF.

V is TRBV3-1 (or the pseudogene TRBV3-2) and J is TRBJ1-2, with 8 bases aligning to TRBD1. V lost 5 bases and J lost 5; bases outside the gene matches: 10. This CDR3 region has 15 residues. Germline V gives CDR1 LGHDT, CDR2 YNNKEL (reference sequence). Here the CDR3 DNA reads TGTGCCAGCAGCGGAGCGGGACAGGCGTTATATGGCTACACCTTC. This sequence encodes CASSGAGQALYGYTF.

In its sample, this clone was seen a few times. The genes are TRBV2 and TRBJ1-5; maybe TRBD1 (5 bases). The V end was cut by 10 bases, the J end by 8 bases, with 18 bases between. Germline CDR1 SNHLY, CDR2 FYNNEI. The CDR3 totals 13 residues. DNA for the CDR3: TGTGCCACCCTGGGACTTCCGGGGGAGCCCCAGCATTTT. Its translation: CATLGLPGEPQHF.

The chain recombines TRBV13 with TRBJ1-2; 10 positions match TRBD1. V gave up 5 bases and J gave up 6 bases; unmatched junction bases: 15. This CDR3 is built from 17 residues. Germline V gene data show CDR1 as PRHDT and CDR2 as FYEKMQ (reference sequence). CDR3 coding DNA: TGTGCCAGCAGCCTTTCCGGGTCGGGACAGGGGTGGCATGGCTACACCTTC. This sequence encodes CASSLSGSGQGWHGYTF.

This sequence joins TRBV7-9 and TRBJ1-1; 8 bases align to TRBD1. The CDR3 sequence is 15 residues long. The germline V gene has CDR1 SEHNR and CDR2 FQNEAQ (reference sequence). With V trimmed by 3 bases and J by 0 bases, 3 bases remained unmatched. CDR3 DNA: TGTGCCAGCAGCTTGGACAGGGCCGTGAACACTGAAGCTTTCTTT. Amino acid sequence: CASSLDRAVNTEAFF.

The genes are TRBV7-2 and TRBJ1-4, with D possibly TRBD1 on 6 matching bases. Germline-derived CDR1 and CDR2 are SGHTA and FQGNSA. The CDR3 loop spans 13 amino acids. Trimming cost V 5 bases and J 8 bases, with 12 bases left between them. For the CDR3, the DNA is TGTGCCAGCAGCCGGGCCCAGGGGGAAAAACTGTTTTTT. Translation: CASSRAQGEKLFF. The whole variable domain, filled in from reference TRBV7-2 and TRBJ1-4, reads GAGVSQSPSNKVTEKGKDVELRCDPISGHTALYWYRQSLGQGLEFLIYFQGNSAPDKSGLPSDRFSAERTGGSVSTLTIQRTQQEDSAVYLCASSRAQGEKLFFGSGTQLSVL.